This T cell receptor (beta chain) was found in a study of response to subunit inactivated influenza vaccine. The CDR3 is 14 amino acids. V shed 0 bases and J shed 0 bases, with 7 bases lying between them. The V gene's germline CDR1 is SGHRS and CDR2 YFSETQ. TCRdb passed the RT-PCR reads through MiXCR, listing each CDR3 protein once. The sample has 650,000 to 800,000 distinct CDR3 sequences, around 18% seen once. The sequences come from PBMCs from blood, collected approximately 5 days after vaccination. This clonotype was sampled from a man aged 45-65 years who received an inactivated influenza vaccine. The chain recombines TRBV5-1 with TRBJ2-7, with D uncertain. Here the CDR3 reads CASSLEPGSYEQYF. The CDR3 region has the DNA TGCGCCAGCAGCTTGGAACCGGGCTCCTACGAGCAGTACTTC.